The T cell receptor beta chain described here comes from a study of blood T cell repertoires in COVID-19. The CDR3 contains 15 residues. From germline, CDR1 is LNHDA and CDR2 SQIVND (reference sequence). V shed 8 bases and J shed 0 bases, with 14 bases lying between them. In this sample, this clone turned up a few times. Clones were sequenced by immunoSEQ multiplex PCR, and TCRdb holds only the in-frame ones, with some missing. Altogether some 260,000 clones are present, around 90% being singletons, with the ten largest covering 1.3% to 1.5%. The chain employs TRBV19 and TRBJ1-5; D might be TRBD1 (6 bases). This TCR was recovered from a man at least 80 years old with acute or convalescent COVID-19. Sequencing was done on a sample of peripheral blood. The CDR3 coding sequence is TGTGCCAGTTTCCCCAGGGGCTATAGCAATCAGCCCCAGCATTTT. Translated: CASFPRGYSNQPQHF. The variable domain in full, completed from reference TRBV19 and TRBJ1-5, reads DGGITQSPKYLFRKEGQNVTLSCEQNLNHDAMYWYRQDPGQGLRLIYYSQIVNDFQKGDIAEGYSVSREKKESFPLTVTSAQKNPTAFYLCASFPRGYSNQPQHFGDGTRLSIL.